A selection of T cell receptor beta chains follows, all from one sample in a study of T cells after yellow fever vaccination. From the 5' RACE reads, TCRdb called clonotypes with MiXCR, one entry per CDR3 protein. The table lists about 430,000 distinct CDR3 sequences, roughly 20% of them singletons. Specimen: PBMCs, collected before the yellow fever booster vaccination. The receptors were sampled from a man between 18 and 29 years old who received the YFV17D yellow fever vaccine. CDR3s include the opening cysteine and the closing phenylalanine or tryptophan. The D gene is left open where the match is weak. Part of the rows lack a size; the others show once, few, many or a class for expanded clones.

d_call: .
v_call: TRBV28
j_call: TRBJ1-3
clone_size: .
cdr3_aa: CASERHSGNTIYF
cdr3_nt: TGTGCCAGCGAACGACACTCTGGAAACACCATATATTTT

d_call: TRBD2
v_call: TRBV9
j_call: TRBJ2-3
clone_size: .
cdr3_aa: CASSVGTLSSGGTYTDTQYF
cdr3_nt: TGTGCCAGCAGCGTAGGAACGTTATCTAGCGGGGGGACTTACACAGATACGCAGTATTTT

d_call: TRBD1
v_call: TRBV6-5
j_call: TRBJ2-2
clone_size: .
cdr3_aa: CASRPPGQGNTGELFF
cdr3_nt: TGTGCCAGCAGACCACCGGGACAGGGGAACACCGGGGAGCTGTTTTTT

d_call: TRBD2
v_call: TRBV7-2
j_call: TRBJ2-5
clone_size: many
cdr3_aa: CASSGKTGGKTQYF
cdr3_nt: TGTGCCAGCAGCGGGAAGACGGGGGGAAAGACCCAGTACTTC

d_call: .
v_call: TRBV3-1
j_call: TRBJ1-2
clone_size: many
cdr3_aa: CASSQQGSYGYTF
cdr3_nt: TGTGCCAGCAGTCAGCAGGGAAGCTATGGCTACACCTTC

d_call: .
v_call: TRBV7-2
j_call: TRBJ1-2
clone_size: many
cdr3_aa: CASSLWRVNYGYTF
cdr3_nt: TGTGCCAGCAGCTTATGGAGGGTCAACTATGGCTACACCTTC

d_call: .
v_call: TRBV12-3/TRBV12-4
j_call: TRBJ2-3
clone_size: .
cdr3_aa: CASSRGRLASDTQYF
cdr3_nt: TGTGCCAGCAGTCGAGGGAGGCTAGCATCAGATACGCAGTATTTT

d_call: .
v_call: TRBV29-1
j_call: TRBJ1-2
clone_size: .
cdr3_aa: CSVGGVGYGYTF
cdr3_nt: TGCAGCGTTGGTGGGGTGGGCTATGGCTACACCTTC

d_call: TRBD1
v_call: TRBV7-9
j_call: TRBJ2-3
clone_size: .
cdr3_aa: CASSQLTGGDTQYF
cdr3_nt: TGTGCCAGCAGCCAATTGACAGGGGGAGATACGCAGTATTTT

d_call: .
v_call: TRBV18
j_call: TRBJ1-5
clone_size: few
cdr3_aa: CASSPVENQPQHF
cdr3_nt: TGTGCCAGCTCCCCCGTGGAGAATCAGCCCCAGCATTTT

d_call: TRBD1
v_call: TRBV19
j_call: TRBJ1-1
clone_size: .
cdr3_aa: CASKTGGLNTEAFF
cdr3_nt: TGTGCCAGTAAAACAGGGGGCTTAAACACTGAAGCTTTCTTT

d_call: .
v_call: TRBV11-2
j_call: TRBJ2-7
clone_size: few
cdr3_aa: CASSPPTNEQYF
cdr3_nt: TGTGCCAGCAGCCCCCCGACAAACGAGCAGTACTTC

d_call: .
v_call: TRBV4-1
j_call: TRBJ1-6
clone_size: few
cdr3_aa: CASSESYNSPLHF
cdr3_nt: TGCGCCAGCAGCGAGTCCTATAATTCACCCCTCCACTTT

d_call: TRBD2
v_call: TRBV6-4
j_call: TRBJ2-1
clone_size: .
cdr3_aa: CASSEGTRSYNEQFF
cdr3_nt: TGTGCCAGCAGTGAGGGGACTAGATCCTACAATGAGCAGTTCTTC

d_call: TRBD1
v_call: TRBV7-8
j_call: TRBJ2-1
clone_size: .
cdr3_aa: CASSLDRVPSRRNEQFF
cdr3_nt: TGTGCCAGCAGCTTGGACAGGGTCCCTAGCCGTCGGAATGAGCAGTTCTTC

d_call: .
v_call: TRBV7-2
j_call: TRBJ2-5
clone_size: few
cdr3_aa: CASSRQEGATAQYF
cdr3_nt: TGTGCCAGCAGCCGCCAGGAGGGGGCAACGGCCCAGTACTTC

d_call: TRBD2
v_call: TRBV4-2
j_call: TRBJ2-6
clone_size: .
cdr3_aa: CASSRAGLAEPGGANVLTF
cdr3_nt: TGTGCCAGCAGCCGAGCTGGGCTAGCGGAACCTGGTGGGGCCAACGTCCTGACTTTC

d_call: TRBD1
v_call: TRBV20-1
j_call: TRBJ1-1
clone_size: .
cdr3_aa: CSARDHRGVGTEAFF
cdr3_nt: TGCAGTGCTAGAGATCACAGGGGAGTGGGGACCGAAGCTTTCTTT

d_call: .
v_call: TRBV7-9
j_call: TRBJ1-1
clone_size: few
cdr3_aa: CASSPRGGGSTEAFF
cdr3_nt: TGTGCCAGCAGCCCCCGGGGGGGGGGATCCACTGAAGCTTTCTTT

d_call: TRBD2
v_call: TRBV7-2
j_call: TRBJ2-2
clone_size: .
cdr3_aa: CASSSYRGGRDTGELFF
cdr3_nt: TGTGCCAGCAGCTCCTATCGGGGGGGCCGGGACACCGGGGAGCTGTTTTTT

d_call: .
v_call: TRBV3-1
j_call: TRBJ2-4
clone_size: few
cdr3_aa: CASSPRPGSPVAKNIQYF
cdr3_nt: TGTGCCAGCAGCCCTAGGCCAGGGAGCCCTGTAGCCAAAAACATTCAGTACTTC

d_call: TRBD2
v_call: TRBV5-1
j_call: TRBJ2-3
clone_size: .
cdr3_aa: CASSYLGTSGTDTQYF
cdr3_nt: TGCGCCAGCAGCTACCTAGGGACTAGCGGCACAGATACGCAGTATTTT

d_call: .
v_call: TRBV10-3
j_call: TRBJ1-2
clone_size: few
cdr3_aa: CAIRDSHGYTF
cdr3_nt: TGTGCCATCAGGGACAGCCATGGCTACACCTTC

d_call: TRBD2
v_call: TRBV7-3
j_call: TRBJ2-2
clone_size: .
cdr3_aa: CASSFGGSGGTGELFF
cdr3_nt: TGTGCCAGCAGCTTTGGGGGAAGCGGGGGGACCGGGGAGCTGTTTTTT

d_call: .
v_call: TRBV9
j_call: TRBJ2-3
clone_size: .
cdr3_aa: CASSVDYSRADTQYF
cdr3_nt: TGTGCCAGCAGCGTAGACTACTCCAGGGCAGATACGCAGTATTTT

d_call: .
v_call: TRBV5-1
j_call: TRBJ2-3
clone_size: once
cdr3_aa: CASRNSDTHTQYF
cdr3_nt: TGCGCCAGCAGGAATTCCGACACGCATACGCAGTATTTT

d_call: .
v_call: TRBV5-1
j_call: TRBJ2-4
clone_size: few
cdr3_aa: CASSSLARRGDIQYF
cdr3_nt: TGCGCCAGCAGCTCCCTTGCTCGGCGGGGAGACATTCAGTACTTC

d_call: TRBD2
v_call: TRBV5-5
j_call: TRBJ2-1
clone_size: many
cdr3_aa: CASSWGGDEQFF
cdr3_nt: TGTGCCAGCAGCTGGGGGGGTGATGAGCAGTTCTTC

d_call: .
v_call: TRBV7-8
j_call: TRBJ2-1
clone_size: .
cdr3_aa: CASSLMLIEGQFF
cdr3_nt: TGTGCCAGCAGCTTAATGTTGATTGAAGGGCAGTTCTTC

d_call: .
v_call: TRBV20-1
j_call: TRBJ2-7
clone_size: few
cdr3_aa: CSATLSSYEQYF
cdr3_nt: TGCAGTGCTACCCTCTCCAGTTACGAGCAGTACTTC

d_call: TRBD1
v_call: TRBV29-1
j_call: TRBJ2-1
clone_size: .
cdr3_aa: CSAQGVSYNEQFF
cdr3_nt: TGCAGCGCTCAGGGGGTCTCCTACAATGAGCAGTTCTTC

d_call: .
v_call: TRBV18
j_call: TRBJ2-2
clone_size: .
cdr3_aa: CASSPSGTASWELFF
cdr3_nt: TGTGCCAGCTCACCATCCGGGACTGCAAGCTGGGAGCTGTTTTTT

d_call: TRBD1
v_call: TRBV7-2
j_call: TRBJ1-3
clone_size: .
cdr3_aa: CASSQRGPSGNTIYF
cdr3_nt: TGTGCCAGCAGCCAAAGGGGGCCCTCTGGAAACACCATATATTTT

d_call: .
v_call: TRBV2
j_call: TRBJ1-1
clone_size: .
cdr3_aa: CASSPRAGEAFF
cdr3_nt: TGTGCCAGCAGCCCAAGGGCAGGTGAAGCTTTCTTT

d_call: .
v_call: TRBV6-1
j_call: TRBJ2-6
clone_size: .
cdr3_aa: CASSGGGHFSGANVLTF
cdr3_nt: TGTGCCAGCAGTGGTGGGGGGCACTTCTCTGGGGCCAACGTCCTGACTTTC

d_call: TRBD1
v_call: TRBV6-5
j_call: TRBJ2-1
clone_size: .
cdr3_aa: CASRPSGGEEQFF
cdr3_nt: TGTGCCAGCAGACCGTCAGGGGGCGAGGAGCAGTTCTTC

d_call: TRBD1
v_call: TRBV20-1
j_call: TRBJ2-7
clone_size: many
cdr3_aa: CSASRGQGSYEQYF
cdr3_nt: TGCAGTGCTAGTAGGGGACAGGGATCTTACGAGCAGTACTTC

d_call: TRBD2
v_call: TRBV29-1
j_call: TRBJ2-5
clone_size: .
cdr3_aa: CSVEPRERGAQYF
cdr3_nt: TGCAGCGTTGAGCCGCGGGAGCGGGGGGCCCAGTACTTC

d_call: .
v_call: TRBV7-2
j_call: TRBJ2-2
clone_size: few
cdr3_aa: CASSLFMGRSGELFF
cdr3_nt: TGTGCCAGCAGCCTATTCATGGGTCGGTCCGGGGAGCTGTTTTTT

d_call: .
v_call: TRBV30
j_call: TRBJ1-1
clone_size: .
cdr3_aa: CAWTPGGSAEAFF
cdr3_nt: TGTGCCTGGACCCCCGGTGGGTCCGCTGAAGCTTTCTTT

d_call: .
v_call: TRBV6-5
j_call: TRBJ2-3
clone_size: .
cdr3_aa: CASSYGFGGGTDTQYF
cdr3_nt: TGTGCCAGCAGTTACGGATTCGGGGGTGGGACAGATACGCAGTATTTT

d_call: .
v_call: TRBV7-9
j_call: TRBJ2-1
clone_size: few
cdr3_aa: CASVPFDHDNEQFF
cdr3_nt: TGTGCCAGCGTCCCTTTCGATCACGACAATGAGCAGTTCTTC

d_call: .
v_call: TRBV4-2
j_call: TRBJ1-3
clone_size: .
cdr3_aa: CASSQASRSGNTIYF
cdr3_nt: TGTGCCAGCAGCCAAGCCAGTCGCTCTGGAAACACCATATATTTT

d_call: .
v_call: TRBV20-1
j_call: TRBJ1-1
clone_size: .
cdr3_aa: CSARAYGGKEAFF
cdr3_nt: TGCAGTGCTAGGGCCTATGGGGGGAAGGAAGCTTTCTTT

d_call: .
v_call: TRBV5-1
j_call: TRBJ1-2
clone_size: .
cdr3_aa: CASSPDRARDYGYTF
cdr3_nt: TGCGCCAGCAGCCCGGACAGAGCCCGGGACTATGGCTACACCTTC